The next 24 T cell receptor beta chains were all read from a single sample in a study of identical twins. One entry per CDR3 protein, called by TCRdb with MiXCR from the 5' RACE reads. The sample carries approximately 630,000 distinct CDR3 sequences, less than 9% recorded once. A further study also used this sample, focusing on yellow fever vaccine responses in identical twins.

The source material was PBMCs. Receptors originate from a woman aged 18 to 35 in good health.

This clonotype was counted many times. The J gene is TRBJ2-1, the V gene TRBV7-2, with 9 bases lining up with TRBD2. The CDR3 is made up of 16 amino acids. Trimming at V came to 5 bases and at J to 0 bases, leaving 5 bases not matched to a gene. Germline values: CDR1 SGHTA, CDR2 FQGNSA. CDR3: CASSPIAGDSYNEQFF. As DNA, the CDR3 is TGTGCCAGCAGCCCGATAGCGGGGGACTCCTACAATGAGCAGTTCTTC.

This clonotype was seen a few times. The chain uses TRBV19 and TRBJ2-6; unclear D gene. Germline values: CDR1 LNHDA, CDR2 SQIVND (reference sequence). CDR3 length: 15 residues. V lost 3 bases and J 2 bases, leaving 8 bases between the germline ends. CDR3 region: CASSIYGAGANVLTF. The DNA for the CDR3 is TGTGCCAGTAGTATCTATGGAGCTGGGGCCAACGTCCTGACTTTC.

There are a few counts of this clonotype. This chain connects TRBV6-1 to TRBJ2-3; tentative D call: TRBD2 (6 bases). Trimming took off 1 base at V and 5 bases at J, with 16 bases between the two ends. The CDR3 is made up of 16 amino acids. Germline CDR1 reads MNHNS; CDR2 reads SASEGT. The CDR3 DNA reads TGTGCCAGCAGTGAAGGAACCCCGGGAGTAGGAGATACGCAGTATTTT. Amino acid sequence: CASSEGTPGVGDTQYF.

This clonotype was seen just once. V gene TRBV9 combines with J gene TRBJ2-1, with unresolved D. V was cut by 0 bases and J by 4 bases, with 14 bases left in between. This CDR3 has 16 residues. Germline-derived CDR1 and CDR2 are SGDLS and YYNGEE. Here the CDR3 DNA reads TGTGCCAGCAGCGTAGTGCCAGACCACCGTTACAATGAGCAGTTCTTC. Translating gives CASSVVPDHRYNEQFF.

This clonotype appeared a few times. The genes are TRBV6-2 or TRBV6-3 and TRBJ2-7; D call uncertain. This CDR3 region has 14 residues. Germline CDR1 reads MNHEY; CDR2 reads SVGEGT. V was cut by 3 bases and J by 4 bases, with 13 bases left in between. CDR3 protein: CASSYPESTYEQYF. The CDR3 DNA sequence: TGTGCCAGCAGTTATCCGGAGTCGACGTACGAGCAGTACTTC.

This clonotype was recorded a few times. CDR3 in amino acids: CSAREPASYGYTF. CDR3 DNA sequence: TGCAGTGCTAGAGAGCCAGCGTCTTATGGCTACACCTTC. The chain couples TRBV20-1 to TRBJ1-2; D gene uncertain. Trimming shortened V by 0 bases and J by 5 bases, and 10 bases separated the two germline ends. Germline V gives CDR1 DFQATT, CDR2 SNEGSKA (reference sequence). The CDR3 covers 13 residues.

Many counts were recorded for this clonotype. The chain employs TRBV28 and TRBJ2-5; no clear D gene. This CDR3 has 12 amino acids. V dropped 6 bases and J dropped 5 bases, with 10 bases sitting between them. The germline V gene has CDR1 MDHEN and CDR2 SYDVKM. The CDR3 DNA reads as TGTGCCAGCAGCTCCAGGTCGGAGACCCAGTACTTC. This codes for CASSSRSETQYF.

This clonotype was seen a handful of times. This chain uses TRBV12-3 or TRBV12-4 with TRBJ2-5; 7 bases map to TRBD1. The CDR3 length is 14 residues. The J segment lost 2 bases and the V segment lost 5 bases, leaving 5 bases of the junction unmatched. The CDR3 coding sequence is TGTGCCAGCAGTCGCCGGGGACAGCAAGAGACCCAGTACTTC. It is translated as CASSRRGQQETQYF.

This clonotype was detected ten times or more. The chain has TRBV28 and TRBJ1-5; TRBD1 matches 8 bases. Germline V gene data show CDR1 as MDHEN and CDR2 as SYDVKM. Trimming took 1 base from V and 2 from J; bases not matched to a gene: 7. CDR3 length: 17 amino acids. CDR3 coding DNA: TGTGCCAGCAGTTTATATCCAGGGGGCAGGGGCAATCAGCCCCAGCATTTT. It codes for CASSLYPGGRGNQPQHF. The whole variable domain, filled in from reference TRBV28 and TRBJ1-5, reads DVKVTQSSRYLVKRTGEKVFLECVQDMDHENMFWYRQDPGLGLRLIYFSYDVKMKEKGDIPEGYSVSREKKERFSLILESASTNQTSMYLCASSLYPGGRGNQPQHFGDGTRLSIL.

There are many counts of this clonotype. The rearrangement joins TRBV29-1 to TRBJ1-1; D ambiguous. Per the germline V gene, CDR1 is SQVTM and CDR2 is ANQGSEA. V lost 6 bases and J lost 5, with 19 bases in between. The length of the CDR3 is 14 residues. The CDR3 is CSVRVSFQATEAFF. The CDR3, as DNA: TGCAGCGTCAGAGTTAGTTTCCAGGCTACTGAAGCTTTCTTT.

This clonotype showed up many times. A read error may account for a junction end that differs from germline. The V gene is TRBV5-1, the J gene TRBJ2-7; a possible D gene is TRBD1 (5 bases). The CDR3 sequence is 14 residues long. CDR1 SGHRS and CDR2 YFSETQ come from the germline V gene. The CDR3 region is CASSLVQGSYEQYF. The CDR3 DNA reads as TGTGCCAGCAGCTTAGTTCAGGGCTCCTACGAGCAGTACTTC. The full variable domain, its missing parts supplied by reference TRBV5-1 and TRBJ2-7, is KAGVTQTPRYLIKTRGQQVTLSCSPISGHRSVSWYQQTPGQGLQFLFEYFSETQRNKGNFPGRFSGRQFSNSRSEMNVSTLELGDSALYLCASSLVQGSYEQYFGPGTRLTVT.

This clonotype has a count of ten or more. This rearrangement joins TRBV29-1 to TRBJ1-5; D is unresolved. The CDR3 sequence is 14 residues long. Trimming took off 6 bases at V and 0 bases at J, with 12 bases between the two ends. Germline V CDR1 and CDR2: SQVTM, ANQGSEA. The CDR3 DNA reads as TGCAGCGTGGCCGATCGGTATAGCAATCAGCCCCAGCATTTT. This encodes CSVADRYSNQPQHF.

V usage is TRBV4-1 and J usage is TRBJ2-5; unclear D gene. The CDR3 consists of 15 residues. Germline V lookup: CDR1 MGHRA, CDR2 YSYEKL. Trimming pared 3 bases from V and 5 bases from J, leaving 16 bases between. DNA of the CDR3: TGCGCCAGCAGCCAGGTTCCGACTCTCCCGGAGACCCAGTACTTC. Amino acid sequence: CASSQVPTLPETQYF.

The gene calls are TRBV20-1 and TRBJ2-7; 8 nucleotides match TRBD2. Germline CDR1 and CDR2: DFQATT and SNEGSKA (reference sequence). This CDR3 contains 13 residues. V lost 3 bases to trimming and J lost 3 bases; unmatched junction nucleotides: 4. CDR3 DNA: TGCAGTGCTAGGAGCCTAGCGGGCTACGAGCAGTACTTC. Amino acids: CSARSLAGYEQYF.

This sequence joins TRBV5-6 and TRBJ1-1; D is possibly TRBD1 (6 bases). CDR1 SGHDT and CDR2 YYEEEE come from the germline V gene. The CDR3 has 14 amino acids. V dropped 5 bases and J dropped 6 bases, with 17 bases sitting between them. In DNA, the CDR3 is TGTGCCAGCAGGAGATTACAGGGTCGCGCTGAAGCTTTCTTT. Its translation is CASRRLQGRAEAFF.

The table lists this clonotype with a few counts. This chain links TRBV28 with TRBJ2-2, with D uncertain. CDR1 is MDHEN and CDR2 is SYDVKM in the germline V gene. The CDR3 is 13 residues long. V was shortened by 7 bases and J by 7 bases, with 13 bases between the two germline ends. The CDR3 DNA follows: TGTGCCAGCATTCGAGGCGAGAACGGGGAGCTGTTTTTT. Protein: CASIRGENGELFF.

This clonotype appeared a few times. J is TRBJ2-7 and V is TRBV2; tentatively, D is TRBD2 (6 bases). V was shortened by 4 bases and J by 6 bases, with 7 bases between the two germline ends. Germline CDR1 and CDR2: SNHLY and FYNNEI. This CDR3 contains 11 residues. CDR3 amino acids: CASSAGGEQYF. CDR3 nucleotide sequence: TGTGCCAGCAGTGCCGGGGGCGAGCAGTACTTC.

This clonotype was observed a few times. The chain combines TRBV7-8 with TRBJ1-5; unclear D gene. The germline V and J ends were trimmed by 5 bases and 0 bases, with 11 bases remaining between them. CDR3 length: 15 amino acids. Germline CDR1 reads SGHVS; CDR2 reads FQNEAQ. The CDR3 spells CASSPNKGSNQPQHF. The CDR3 region has the DNA TGTGCCAGCAGCCCAAACAAGGGTAGCAATCAGCCCCAGCATTTT.

The gene calls are TRBV20-1 and TRBJ2-3; perhaps TRBD2 as D (6 bases). The V gene's germline CDR1 is DFQATT and CDR2 SNEGSKA (reference sequence). The germline V and J ends were trimmed by 5 bases and 0 bases, with 12 bases remaining between them. The CDR3 totals 14 residues. In DNA, the CDR3 is TGCAGTGCTGCGTTAGCGGTTAGCACAGATACGCAGTATTTT. Protein product: CSAALAVSTDTQYF.

The genes are TRBV4-1 and TRBJ1-1; no definite D call. The V gene lost 3 bases and the J gene lost 4 bases, with 15 bases spanning the gap. The CDR3 loop spans 15 amino acids. Germline V gene lookup returns CDR1 MGHRA and CDR2 YSYEKL. The CDR3 region has the DNA TGCGCCAGCAGCCAGGGTATTCTTCTGGGCACTGAAGCTTTCTTT. As protein: CASSQGILLGTEAFF.

V gene TRBV7-2 combines with J gene TRBJ2-1, with 9 bases fitting TRBD2. The CDR3 length is 16 residues. The V gene's germline CDR1 is SGHTA and CDR2 FQGNSA. V lost 0 bases, J lost 5 bases, and 5 bases stayed unmatched. The CDR3 here is CASSLAASGADNEQFF. The CDR3 nucleotides read TGTGCCAGCAGCTTAGCGGCTAGCGGGGCGGACAATGAGCAGTTCTTC.

The chain recombines TRBV24-1 with TRBJ2-7; D is perhaps TRBD2 (6 bases). V lost 1 base and J lost 6, with 9 bases in between. Germline values: CDR1 KGHDR, CDR2 SFDVKD. The CDR3 is 13 residues long. The CDR3 region has the DNA TGTGCCACCAGTGATTTTGTGGGAGGCGAGCAGTACTTC. Amino acid sequence: CATSDFVGGEQYF.

The chain recombines TRBV5-6 with TRBJ2-1, with 9 bases that match TRBD1. Germline CDR1 and CDR2: SGHDT and YYEEEE. V was clipped by 3 bases and J by 5 bases; unmatched bases: 6. The CDR3 contains 15 residues. The CDR3: CASSWGQGSDNEQFF. The CDR3, as DNA: TGTGCCAGCAGCTGGGGACAGGGCTCGGACAATGAGCAGTTCTTC.

This clonotype has ten or more counts. V gene TRBV6-1 combines with J gene TRBJ2-1, with 10 positions matching TRBD2. CDR1 MNHNS and CDR2 SASEGT come from the germline V gene. Losses at the gene ends were 8 bases for V and 4 bases for J; bases not matched to a gene: 5. The CDR3 is 14 amino acids. The chain's CDR3 is CASGLSGGYNEQFF. The CDR3 DNA reads as TGTGCCAGCGGGCTTAGCGGGGGGTACAATGAGCAGTTCTTC.